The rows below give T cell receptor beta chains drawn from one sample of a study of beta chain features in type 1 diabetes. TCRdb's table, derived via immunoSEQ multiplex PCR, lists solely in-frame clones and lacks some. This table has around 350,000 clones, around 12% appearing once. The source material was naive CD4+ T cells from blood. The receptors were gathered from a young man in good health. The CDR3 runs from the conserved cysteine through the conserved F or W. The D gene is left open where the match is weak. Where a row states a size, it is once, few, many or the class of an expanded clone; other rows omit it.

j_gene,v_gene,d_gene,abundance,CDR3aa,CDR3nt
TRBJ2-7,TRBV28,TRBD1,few,CASRGTGAYEQYF,TGTGCCAGCAGGGGGACAGGGGCCTACGAGCAGTACTTC
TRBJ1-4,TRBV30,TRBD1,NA,CAWTTGTNEKLFF,TGTGCCTGGACGACAGGGACTAATGAAAAACTGTTTTTT
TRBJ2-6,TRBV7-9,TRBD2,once,CASSLWSSGGASGANVLTF,TGTGCCAGCAGCTTATGGTCTAGCGGGGGGGCGAGTGGGGCCAACGTCCTGACTTTC
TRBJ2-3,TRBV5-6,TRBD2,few,CASNKRDGTDTQYF,TGTGCCAGCAACAAGCGGGATGGCACAGATACGCAGTATTTT
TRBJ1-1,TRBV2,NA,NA,CASSVVRGLMNTEAFF,TGTGCCAGCAGTGTTGTTAGGGGTTTGATGAACACTGAAGCTTTCTTT
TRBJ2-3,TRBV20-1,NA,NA,CSASPVDTQYF,TGCAGTGCTAGCCCCGTGGATACGCAGTATTTT
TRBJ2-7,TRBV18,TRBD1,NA,CASSLGTDRTYEQYF,TGTGCCAGCTCACTTGGGACAGATCGCACCTACGAGCAGTACTTC
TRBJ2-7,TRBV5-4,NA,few,CASRNRNRTVSYEQYF,TGTGCCAGCAGAAACCGAAATAGGACAGTATCCTACGAGCAGTACTTC
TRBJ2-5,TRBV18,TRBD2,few,CASSPPNGRAGETQYF,TGTGCCAGCTCACCACCGAACGGGAGGGCCGGGGAGACCCAGTACTTC
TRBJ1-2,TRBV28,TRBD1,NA,CASSVGQGNYGYTF,TGTGCCAGCAGCGTAGGACAGGGCAATTATGGCTACACCTTC
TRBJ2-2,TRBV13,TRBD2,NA,CASSLGLGTSAGELFF,TGTGCCAGCAGCTTAGGCCTAGGGACTAGCGCCGGGGAGCTGTTTTTT